Following are 21 T cell receptor beta chains from one sample sequenced in a study of blood T cell repertoires in COVID-19. Profiled with immunoSEQ multiplex PCR; TCRdb holds only in-frame clones, not every one. The sample records about 220,000 clones, approximately 83% being singletons. The sample consisted of peripheral blood. The source of these receptors is a woman younger than 45 who had recovered from COVID-19.

This chain connects TRBV25-1 to TRBJ1-3, with 7 bases identical to TRBD1. The CDR3 totals 14 residues. The trim removed 3 bases at V and 2 bases at J, leaving 1 base unmatched. The germline CDR1 and CDR2 sequences are MGHDK and SYGVNS. In DNA, the CDR3 is TGTGCCAGCAGTGACAGGGGGACTGGAAACACCATATATTTT. It encodes CASSDRGTGNTIYF.

The gene calls are TRBV30 and TRBJ1-1; the match to TRBD1 covers 7 bases. The CDR3 sequence is 14 residues long. CDR1 and CDR2 (germline): GTSNPN, SVGIG (reference sequence). V shed 4 bases, J shed 0 bases, and the junction held 5 bases outside the gene matches. The CDR3 sequence is CAWTSGQMNTEAFF. DNA for the CDR3: TGTGCCTGGACGTCGGGACAGATGAACACTGAAGCTTTCTTT.

This sequence joins TRBV5-4 and TRBJ2-3; TRBD2 matches at 10 bases. The CDR3 totals 16 residues. The ends lost 3 bases at V and 0 bases at J; junction bases unmatched: 4. CDR1 and CDR2 from the germline V gene are SGHNT and YYREEE (reference sequence). The CDR3 DNA sequence: TGTGCCAGCAGCTCCGGACTAGCGGCTAGCACAGATACGCAGTATTTT. Its protein product is CASSSGLAASTDTQYF.

The J gene is TRBJ2-1, the V gene TRBV2; TRBD1 aligns across 7 bases. Germline V gives CDR1 SNHLY, CDR2 FYNNEI. The CDR3 has 12 amino acids. With V trimmed by 7 bases and J by 7 bases, 4 bases remained unmatched. The CDR3 reads CASTARGNEQFF. CDR3 nucleotides: TGTGCCAGCACCGCCAGGGGGAATGAGCAGTTCTTC.

The CDR3 spells CASRPTGAAGNTIYF. CDR3 bases: TGCGCCAGCAGACCGACAGGGGCGGCTGGAAACACCATATATTTT. The rearrangement links TRBV5-1 to TRBJ1-3, with TRBD1 matching over 8 bases. Germline-derived CDR1 and CDR2 are SGHRS and YFSETQ. V was pared by 5 bases and J by 2 bases, with 6 bases of the junction left unmatched. This CDR3 has 15 residues.

This clone was seen more than once but under ten times. This sequence joins TRBV7-9 and TRBJ2-1; 7 bases are shared with TRBD2. Germline CDR1 reads SEHNR; CDR2 reads FQNEAQ (reference sequence). The CDR3 is 11 amino acids. V shed 8 bases, J shed 10 bases, and the junction held 5 bases outside the gene matches. CDR3 sequence reads: CASVAGGEQFF. DNA for the CDR3: TGTGCCAGCGTAGCGGGTGGGGAGCAGTTCTTC.

The chain uses TRBV4-2 and TRBJ2-5; 8 nucleotides align to TRBD1. Germline CDR1 LGHNA, CDR2 YNFKEQ. Germline trimming cut 7 bases from V and 3 bases from J; bases unmatched to any gene: 10. This CDR3 comprises 15 residues. The CDR3 nucleotides are TGTGCCAGCACCGACTACGGACAGGGAGAAGAGACCCAGTACTTC. Protein sequence: CASTDYGQGEETQYF.

The chain carries TRBV25-1 and TRBJ1-4; D call uncertain. The V end was cut by 3 bases, the J end by 3 bases, with 8 bases between. The CDR3 spans 14 residues. CDR1 and CDR2 from the germline V gene are MGHDK and SYGVNS. Here the CDR3 DNA reads TGTGCCAGCAGTGAGGGTGGAGCTAATGAAAAACTGTTTTTT. This codes for CASSEGGANEKLFF.

V is TRBV15 and J is TRBJ2-7, with a weak D call TRBD2 (6 bases). V lost 1 base and J lost 2, with 12 bases in between. This CDR3 spans 15 amino acids. CDR1 is LNHNV and CDR2 is YYDKDF in the germline V gene (reference sequence). CDR3 sequence reads: CATSRGGVTPYEQYF. In nucleotides, the CDR3 is TGTGCCACCAGCAGAGGGGGGGTTACCCCCTACGAGCAGTACTTC. Combining the CDR3 with reference TRBV15 and TRBJ2-7 gives the whole variable domain DAMVIQNPRYQVTQFGKPVTLSCSQTLNHNVMYWYQQKSSQAPKLLFHYYDKDFNNEADTPDNFQSRRPNTSFCFLDIRSPGLGDTAMYLCATSRGGVTPYEQYFGPGTRLTVT.

The chain is built from TRBV28 and TRBJ2-5; a weak D match, TRBD1 (6 bases). CDR3 size: 14 residues. Trimming took 6 bases from V and 5 from J, leaving 16 bases between them. Germline V gene lookup returns CDR1 MDHEN and CDR2 SYDVKM. CDR3 protein: CASSPRGNRETQYF. The DNA of the CDR3 is TGTGCCAGCAGCCCAAGGGGGAATCGGGAGACCCAGTACTTC.

This clone came up once. This chain connects TRBV27 to TRBJ2-6; D gene unclear. CDR1 and CDR2 from the germline V gene are MNHEY and SMNVEV (reference sequence). V lost 4 bases and J lost 1, with 5 bases in between. CDR3 length equals 14 residues. The CDR3 bases are TGTGCCAGCAGTTCCATTTCTGGGGCCAACGTCCTGACTTTC. Its protein is CASSSISGANVLTF. Based on the CDR3 plus reference TRBV27 and TRBJ2-6, the full variable domain is EAQVTQNPRYLITVTGKKLTVTCSQNMNHEYMSWYRQDPGLGLRQIYYSMNVEVTDKGDVPEGYKVSRKEKRNFPLILESPSPNQTSLYFCASSSISGANVLTFGAGSRLTVL.

The V call is TRBV27, the J call TRBJ2-1, with 7 bases identical to TRBD2. V lost 6 bases and J lost 3; bases outside the gene matches: 2. The germline V gene encodes CDR1 MNHEY and CDR2 SMNVEV (reference sequence). CDR3 length equals 13 residues. This CDR3 is CASSRDYYNEQFF. CDR3 DNA: TGTGCCAGCAGCCGGGACTACTACAATGAGCAGTTCTTC.

This chain uses TRBV4-2 with TRBJ1-5, with 7 nucleotides matching TRBD1. The CDR3 length is 15 residues. Germline CDR1 is LGHNA and CDR2 is YNFKEQ. Trimming at V came to 5 bases and at J to 5 bases, leaving 9 bases not matched to a gene. This CDR3 reads CASSERQGKDQPQHF. CDR3 in DNA: TGTGCCAGCAGCGAGAGACAGGGAAAGGATCAGCCCCAGCATTTT.

The chain couples TRBV11-2 to TRBJ2-7, with 8 bases matching TRBD2. From germline, CDR1 is SGHAT and CDR2 FQNNGV. This CDR3 contains 15 residues. V shed 2 bases, J shed 2 bases, and the junction held 5 bases outside the gene matches. CDR3 region: CASSLMRGRTYEQYF. The CDR3 DNA is TGTGCCAGCAGCTTAATGCGCGGGAGGACCTACGAGCAGTACTTC.

This clone was found once. V is TRBV7-3 and J is TRBJ2-7; the match to TRBD2 covers 12 bases. The CDR3 runs 15 residues. Germline lookup yields CDR1 SGHTA and CDR2 FQGTGA. With 4 bases clipped from V and 4 bases from J, the junction kept 5 bases outside the gene matches. The CDR3 bases are TGTGCCAGCAGCTGGACTAGCGGGACGGTGTACGAGCAGTACTTC. Protein product: CASSWTSGTVYEQYF.

This chain joins TRBV11-2 and TRBJ2-7, with D hard to call. Germline V gene data show CDR1 as SGHAT and CDR2 as FQNNGV. With 1 base removed from V and 3 bases from J, the gap between germline ends came to 7 bases. The CDR3 is 13 residues long. CDR3 in DNA: TGTGCCAGCAGCTTAGGAGCTGGCTACGAGCAGTACTTC. This translates into CASSLGAGYEQYF.

This clone was detected a few times. The chain employs TRBV2 and TRBJ2-1, with D perhaps matching TRBD2 (6 bases). CDR1 SNHLY and CDR2 FYNNEI come from the germline V gene. The CDR3 consists of 15 residues. V was cut by 7 bases and J by 2 bases, with 15 bases left in between. The CDR3 nucleotides are TGTGCCAGCACTCTTCAGGGAGGAACCTACAATGAGCAGTTCTTC. This encodes CASTLQGGTYNEQFF.

This chain joins TRBV24-1 and TRBJ2-2, with a possible D match to TRBD1 (6 bases). Germline CDR1 reads KGHDR; CDR2 reads SFDVKD. V was pared by 3 bases and J by 3 bases, with 10 bases between. CDR3 length: 15 residues. As DNA, the CDR3 is TGTGCCACCAGTGATCAAAGGACAGACACCGGGGAGCTGTTTTTT. Protein: CATSDQRTDTGELFF.

This chain links TRBV7-9 with TRBJ1-2, with D maybe TRBD1 (6 bases). The germline CDR1 and CDR2 sequences are SEHNR and FQNEAQ (reference sequence). V shed 5 bases and J shed 2 bases, with 24 bases lying between them. This CDR3 is built from 18 residues. CDR3 in amino acids: CASSDRTISGTSNYGYTF. CDR3 coding DNA: TGTGCCAGCAGCGACCGCACCATATCTGGGACATCCAACTATGGCTACACCTTC. Looking up the rest from reference TRBV7-9 and TRBJ1-2 gives the full variable domain: DTGVSQNPRHKITKRGQNVTFRCDPISEHNRLYWYRQTLGQGPEFLTYFQNEAQLEKSRLLSDRFSAERPKGSFSTLEIQRTEQGDSAMYLCASSDRTISGTSNYGYTFGSGTRLTVV.

The rearrangement joins TRBV28 to TRBJ1-1; maybe TRBD1 (6 bases). V was clipped by 7 bases and J by 0 bases, with 12 bases between them. CDR3 length: 14 residues. Per germline, CDR1 MDHEN and CDR2 SYDVKM. CDR3 coding DNA: TGTGCCAGCACCCGGACAGCCTTGAACACTGAAGCTTTCTTT. Amino acids: CASTRTALNTEAFF.

Only a few counts were recorded for this clone. CDR3 sequence reads: CASSSGNSYNEQFF. As DNA, the CDR3 is TGTGCCAGCAGTTCAGGGAATTCGTACAATGAGCAGTTCTTC. This rearrangement joins TRBV7-9 to TRBJ2-1, with a possible D match to TRBD1 (5 bases). This CDR3 has 14 residues. Trimming cost V 6 bases and J 4 bases, with 13 bases left between them. Germline CDR1 SEHNR, CDR2 FQNEAQ (reference sequence).